These 6 T cell receptor beta chains were sequenced from one sample in a study of beta chain features in type 1 diabetes. General observations from the study: Moderate but significant shortening of TCRB CDR3s was recorded in all four CD4+ subsets from Type 1 diabetes patients.

Their antigens remain unidentified. Expressed TCRB transcripts were sequenced because the entire RNA isolate underwent reverse transcription. Some clones are missing from TCRdb's copy, which holds only in-frame ones; the method was immunoSEQ multiplex PCR. Seen here are some 360,000 clones, 8.5% to 10% observed once, and the top ten hold over 0.45%. Sequencing input: central memory CD4+ T cells from blood. The receptor source for this set is a man between 25 and 39 years old with type 1 diabetes.

The chain couples TRBV28 to TRBJ2-7; the D gene is possibly TRBD2 (6 bases). Trimming took 7 bases from V and 3 from J, leaving 16 bases between them. The CDR3 consists of 14 residues. Germline CDR1 reads MDHEN; CDR2 reads SYDVKM. CDR3 nucleotide sequence: TGTGCCAGCATGAACCGGGGTAGCGGCTACGAGCAGTACTTC. Protein product: CASMNRGSGYEQYF.

This chain links TRBV27 with TRBJ1-5, with TRBD1 matching 7 bases. The CDR3 extends over 15 amino acids. Germline V lookup: CDR1 MNHEY, CDR2 SMNVEV (reference sequence). J was trimmed by 7 bases and V by 2 bases; bases with no gene match: 8. The CDR3 DNA sequence: TGTGCCAGCAGTTTAAATGGGCAGGGGGGACAGCCCCAGCATTTT. It codes for CASSLNGQGGQPQHF.

The table lists this clone with many counts. J is TRBJ1-5 and V is TRBV4-2; TRBD1 matches 8 bases. Germline V gene sequence: CDR1 LGHNA, CDR2 YNFKEQ. The length of the CDR3 is 15 residues. The trim removed 1 base at V and 6 bases at J, leaving 5 bases unmatched. The CDR3 sequence is CASSQGQGHSQPQHF. DNA of the CDR3: TGTGCCAGCAGCCAAGGACAGGGGCACAGTCAGCCCCAGCATTTT.

The table lists this clone with many counts. The V call is TRBV2, the J call TRBJ2-7; possible D gene TRBD1, 6 bases. This CDR3 is 13 amino acids long. Germline values: CDR1 SNHLY, CDR2 FYNNEI. V shed 8 bases and J shed 3 bases, with 14 bases lying between them. In nucleotides, the CDR3 is TGTGCCAGCGGGGTCCGGGACATCTACGAGCAGTACTTC. Its protein product is CASGVRDIYEQYF.

The rearrangement joins TRBV7-2 to TRBJ1-2, with 7 nucleotides matching TRBD1. The J segment lost 4 bases and the V segment lost 6 bases, leaving 11 bases of the junction unmatched. This CDR3 is 15 amino acids long. CDR1 SGHTA and CDR2 FQGNSA come from the germline V gene. The CDR3 protein is CASSPEIGGSYGYTF. DNA for the CDR3: TGTGCCAGCAGTCCAGAGATAGGGGGCTCCTATGGCTACACCTTC.

The chain combines TRBV5-4 with TRBJ2-2, with 8 bases identical to TRBD1. The germline CDR1 and CDR2 sequences are SGHNT and YYREEE (reference sequence). The CDR3 runs to 15 residues. J was trimmed by 5 bases and V by 0 bases; bases with no gene match: 3. CDR3 nucleotide sequence: TGTGCCAGCAGCTTGGCAGGGGGCAAGACCGGGGAGCTGTTTTTT. Translating gives CASSLAGGKTGELFF.